These 5 T cell receptor beta chains came from one sample sequenced in a study of T cell repertoires in cytomegalovirus infection. TCRdb itself ran the reads through MiXCR, one entry per CDR3 protein. The sample consists of about 450,000 distinct CDR3 sequences, around 32% of them appearing once. Sequencing was done on a sample of PBMCs. The receptors shown here come from a human donor in good health (CMV status not recorded). Some clones in this sample may be carry-over from other donors' samples.

The genes are TRBV6-5 and TRBJ2-7, with a possible D match to TRBD2 (6 bases). V was cut by 6 bases and J by 0 bases, with 18 bases left in between. Germline V gene sequence: CDR1 MNHEY, CDR2 SVGAGI. The CDR3 spans 16 residues. The CDR3 DNA sequence: TGTGCCAGCAGCCCCCCCCCACACGGGGGCTCCTACGAGCAGTACTTC. Its protein is CASSPPPHGGSYEQYF.

This rearrangement joins TRBV13 to TRBJ2-2; D perhaps matches TRBD1 (6 bases). Germline V gene data show CDR1 as PRHDT and CDR2 as FYEKMQ (reference sequence). CDR3 size: 15 residues. Trimming took off 3 bases at V and 5 bases at J, with 13 bases between the two ends. In nucleotides, the CDR3 is TGTGCCAGCAGCTTCTGGGGGCACGTTACCGGGGAGCTGTTTTTT. Protein product: CASSFWGHVTGELFF.

The chain has TRBV6-6 and TRBJ2-6, with TRBD1 matching 7 bases. Germline trimming cut 5 bases from V and 1 base from J; bases unmatched to any gene: 11. Per the germline V gene, CDR1 is MNHNY and CDR2 is SVGAGI (reference sequence). CDR3 size: 18 residues. The CDR3 DNA reads as TGTGCCAGCAGTCGCCTCCTGACACAGGGGTCTGGGGCCAACGTCCTGACTTTC. It codes for CASSRLLTQGSGANVLTF.

This chain links TRBV28 with TRBJ1-1; D uncertain. Germline V gives CDR1 MDHEN, CDR2 SYDVKM. The length of the CDR3 is 14 residues. Trimming removed 3 bases from V and 1 base from J, with 9 bases in between. DNA for the CDR3: TGTGCCAGCAGTTTCTGGGCCGGGAACACTGAAGCTTTCTTT. As protein: CASSFWAGNTEAFF. The full variable domain, with the rest looked up from reference TRBV28 and TRBJ1-1, is DVKVTQSSRYLVKRTGEKVFLECVQDMDHENMFWYRQDPGLGLRLIYFSYDVKMKEKGDIPEGYSVSREKKERFSLILESASTNQTSMYLCASSFWAGNTEAFFGQGTRLTVV.

The chain couples TRBV13 to TRBJ2-7; TRBD1 aligns across 9 bases. The V segment lost 3 bases and the J segment 4 bases; nucleotides outside the gene matches: 4. Germline V lookup: CDR1 PRHDT, CDR2 FYEKMQ (reference sequence). The CDR3 consists of 14 residues. The CDR3 region has the DNA TGTGCCAGCAGCTTCGGACAGGGGCAGTACGAGCAGTACTTC. Translating gives CASSFGQGQYEQYF.